Each of the 10 T cell receptor beta chains below was sequenced from the same sample in a study of T cell repertoires in cytomegalovirus infection. TCRdb fed the reads into MiXCR, producing one record per CDR3 protein. The sample has nearly 450,000 distinct CDR3 sequences, 30% to 40% seen once. Sequencing was done on a sample of PBMCs. The receptors were sampled from a human donor in good health (CMV status not recorded). Some clones in this sample may be carry-over from other donors' samples.

This clonotype was counted only a few times. The rearrangement links TRBV5-4 to TRBJ2-1; D uncertain. V shed 2 bases and J shed 7 bases, with 7 bases lying between them. Germline CDR1 SGHNT, CDR2 YYREEE (reference sequence). The CDR3 has 12 amino acids. DNA for the CDR3: TGTGCCAGCAGCTTTCCAGCAAATGAGCAGTTCTTC. Translation: CASSFPANEQFF.

At least ten counts were recorded for this clonotype. The chain couples TRBV7-2 to TRBJ2-3, with TRBD1 matching 7 bases. The CDR3 has 15 amino acids. The junction had 6 bases not matched to a gene; V was cut back by 4 bases and J by 2 bases. The germline V gene has CDR1 SGHTA and CDR2 FQGNSA. This CDR3 is CASSSRTGPTDTQYF. The CDR3 bases are TGTGCCAGCAGCTCCCGGACAGGTCCCACAGATACGCAGTATTTT.

The chain employs TRBV30 and TRBJ1-1; D not resolved. Trimming shortened V by 0 bases and J by 10 bases, and 12 bases separated the two germline ends. Germline-derived CDR1 and CDR2 are GTSNPN and SVGIG (reference sequence). The CDR3 runs to 12 residues. DNA of the CDR3: TGTGCCTGGAGTGTCGCCCGCACCGGAGCTTTCTTT. Its protein product is CAWSVARTGAFF.

This clonotype appeared a few times. This chain joins TRBV29-1 and TRBJ2-7; D remains ambiguous. The V end was cut by 1 base, the J end by 3 bases, with 7 bases between. CDR1 and CDR2 (germline): SQVTM, ANQGSEA. There are 12 residues in the CDR3. CDR3 in amino acids: CSVEGTDYEQYF. Here the CDR3 DNA reads TGCAGCGTTGAAGGTACTGACTACGAGCAGTACTTC.

V gene TRBV5-5 combines with J gene TRBJ2-3; 8 nucleotides align to TRBD2. Germline loops: CDR1 SGHKS, CDR2 YYEKEE (reference sequence). The CDR3 sequence is 17 residues long. V trimming: 1 base; J trimming: 1 base; junction bases outside the gene matches: 8. The CDR3 loop is CASSLPGGQLRTDTQYF. CDR3 coding DNA: TGTGCCAGCAGCTTGCCGGGGGGGCAGTTACGCACAGATACGCAGTATTTT.

For this clonotype: A much larger clonotype is one base distant, so this may be a read error. Here the CDR3 omits its conserved ending phenylalanine or tryptophan, so a read error is the likely source. The chain employs TRBV7-2 and TRBJ1-4; D is possibly TRBD1 (6 bases). The CDR3 runs to 15 residues. Trimming shortened V by 5 bases and J by 8 bases, and 18 bases separated the two germline ends. The germline CDR1 and CDR2 sequences are SGHTA and FQGNSA. CDR3 loop: CASSIPLGGSEKLFL. For the CDR3, the DNA is TGTGCCAGCAGCATCCCGCTAGGGGGAAGCGAAAAACTGTTTTTG.

The rearrangement links TRBV6-2 or TRBV6-3 to TRBJ1-4; TRBD1 agrees at 11 bases. Germline lookup yields CDR1 MNHEY and CDR2 SVGEGT. Trimming took 5 bases from V and 7 from J; bases not matched to a gene: 3. This CDR3 is 14 amino acids long. CDR3 sequence (DNA): TGTGCCAGCAGTCGGACAGGGGGCCGTGAAAAACTGTTTTTT. It codes for CASSRTGGREKLFF.

In regard to this clonotype: A read error may be the cause here, since a much bigger clone is one base away. The CDR3: CASSLTTRNLGNQPQHF. The CDR3 DNA follows: TGTGCCAGCAGCTTAACCACCAGGAATCTGGGCAATCAGCCCCAGCATTTT. This chain uses TRBV7-2 with TRBJ1-5; D is ambiguous. V dropped 2 bases and J dropped 2 bases, with 16 bases sitting between them. The CDR3 has 17 residues. Germline lookup yields CDR1 SGHTA and CDR2 FQGNSA.

The chain employs TRBV29-1 and TRBJ1-6; D is perhaps TRBD1 (5 bases). Germline assignment: CDR1 SQVTM and CDR2 ANQGSEA. This CDR3 has 14 amino acids. Trimming shortened V by 7 bases and J by 7 bases, and 17 bases separated the two germline ends. DNA for the CDR3: TGCAGCGCAGAAGCAGGGTCGGGGAATTCACCCCTCCACTTT. This codes for CSAEAGSGNSPLHF. Looking up the rest from reference TRBV29-1 and TRBJ1-6 gives the full variable domain: SAVISQKPSRDICQRGTSLTIQCQVDSQVTMMFWYRQQPGQSLTLIATANQGSEATYESGFVIDKFPISRPNLTFSTLTVSNMSPEDSSIYLCSAEAGSGNSPLHFGNGTRLTVT.

As to this clonotype: Germline and junction disagree at one end, which may indicate a read error. The chain uses TRBV12-3 or TRBV12-4 and TRBJ2-6; D perhaps matches TRBD1 (5 bases). The CDR3 totals 15 residues. CDR3 loop: CASSPALSGANVLPF. The CDR3 DNA follows: TGTGCCAGCAGCCCAGCCCTCTCTGGGGCCAACGTCCTGCCTTTC.